Each of the 29 T cell receptor beta chains below was sequenced from the same sample in a study of blood T cell repertoires in COVID-19. The data were produced by immunoSEQ multiplex PCR, yet TCRdb's version contains in-frame clones alone and is incomplete. The table has over 45,000 clones, 90% seen once; the top ten hold approximately 4.1%. Sequencing was carried out using peripheral blood. These receptors all come from a man aged 50 to 60 with acute or convalescent COVID-19.

CDR3 amino acids: CASSYMRAETQYF. As DNA, the CDR3 is TGTGCCAGCAGTTACATGCGGGCTGAGACCCAGTACTTC. The rearrangement links TRBV6-2 or TRBV6-3 to TRBJ2-5; D may be TRBD2 (5 bases). V lost 2 bases to trimming and J lost 5 bases, with 9 bases between them. The CDR3 loop spans 13 amino acids. Germline assignment: CDR1 MNHEY and CDR2 SVGEGT.

The chain is built from TRBV11-3 and TRBJ2-7; TRBD1 aligns across 9 bases. Germline V gene lookup returns CDR1 SGHNT and CDR2 YENEEA. This CDR3 contains 17 residues. The V segment lost 3 bases and the J segment 2 bases; nucleotides outside the gene matches: 11. The CDR3 loop reads CASSFRGSGDRAYEQYF. CDR3 in DNA: TGTGCCAGCAGCTTTAGGGGGTCAGGGGACAGGGCCTACGAGCAGTACTTC.

J is TRBJ2-7 and V is TRBV6-6; 7 nucleotides align to TRBD1. Germline V lookup: CDR1 MNHNY, CDR2 SVGAGI (reference sequence). Trimming took 6 bases from V and 5 from J; bases not matched to a gene: 7. The CDR3 length is 13 residues. The CDR3 DNA reads TGTGCCAGCAGCCACGGACAGGACCACGAGCAGTACTTC. This codes for CASSHGQDHEQYF.

The CDR3 DNA reads as TGTGCCAGCAGCTTAGCCAGACTAGCGGCCACAGATACGCAGTATTTT. It specifies CASSLARLAATDTQYF. V usage is TRBV7-2 and J usage is TRBJ2-3, with TRBD2 matching over 9 bases. Germline CDR1 and CDR2: SGHTA and FQGNSA. The CDR3 runs 16 residues. Germline trimming cut 0 bases from V and 2 bases from J; bases unmatched to any gene: 3.

V and J are TRBV24-1 and TRBJ1-2; D gene ambiguous. V was pared by 2 bases and J by 3 bases, with 3 bases between. The length of the CDR3 is 12 residues. CDR1 is KGHDR, CDR2 SFDVKD, per germline. The CDR3: CATSDSDYGYTF. CDR3 DNA sequence: TGTGCCACCAGTGATTCAGACTATGGCTACACCTTC.

The chain couples TRBV11-3 to TRBJ1-1, with D unclear. Germline V gene sequence: CDR1 SGHNT, CDR2 YENEEA. V was trimmed by 4 bases and J by 0 bases, leaving 12 bases between them. The CDR3 spans 15 residues. The CDR3 DNA sequence: TGTGCCAGCAGCTCGGACGGACTAATGAACACTGAAGCTTTCTTT. Translation: CASSSDGLMNTEAFF.

This clone has a single count. The chain couples TRBV23-1 to TRBJ1-5; 8 bases are a match to TRBD1. TRBV23-1 is annotated as an ORF whose role is uncertain. This CDR3 has 16 residues. V dropped 6 bases and J dropped 1; count of bases not matched to a gene: 8. CDR3 nucleotides: TGCGCCAGCAGAGACACAGGGGGGATGAGCAATCAGCCCCAGCATTTT. It codes for CASRDTGGMSNQPQHF.

The V and J genes are TRBV11-2 and TRBJ1-1, with a possible D match to TRBD1 (5 bases). Trimming removed 0 bases at V and 4 bases at J, with 12 bases between. CDR1 and CDR2 from the germline V gene are SGHAT and FQNNGV. The CDR3 length is 15 residues. The CDR3 protein is CASSLDPTGGTEAFF. The CDR3 bases are TGTGCCAGCAGCTTAGACCCAACCGGGGGCACTGAAGCTTTCTTT.

The CDR3 spells CASSLVGSGSRYEQYF. Here the CDR3 DNA reads TGTGCCAGCAGCTTAGTGGGTAGCGGGAGCCGCTACGAGCAGTACTTC. The chain has TRBV11-2 and TRBJ2-7; 9 nucleotides match TRBD2. V was clipped by 1 base and J by 3 bases; unmatched bases: 7. This CDR3 is 16 amino acids long. Germline V CDR1 and CDR2: SGHAT, FQNNGV.

The J gene is TRBJ2-3, the V gene TRBV20-1, with 11 nucleotides matching TRBD2. V was clipped by 3 bases and J by 4 bases; unmatched bases: 9. The CDR3 is 16 amino acids. Germline V lookup: CDR1 DFQATT, CDR2 SNEGSKA (reference sequence). CDR3 region: CSASSMTSGTPDTQYF. In nucleotides, the CDR3 is TGCAGTGCTAGTTCTATGACTAGCGGGACCCCAGATACGCAGTATTTT.

The chain carries TRBV18 and TRBJ2-2; possible D gene TRBD1, 6 bases. The V and J ends lost 2 bases and 3 bases respectively, with 13 bases between them. This CDR3 comprises 16 residues. Germline lookup yields CDR1 KGHSH and CDR2 LQKENI. Here the CDR3 DNA reads TGTGCCAGCTCACCATTGGGGGCCGGGGACACCGGGGAGCTGTTTTTT. As protein: CASSPLGAGDTGELFF.

This clone was counted only a few times. The chain is built from TRBV9 and TRBJ2-3; possibly TRBD2 for D (5 bases). Trimming removed 2 bases from V and 4 bases from J, with 11 bases in between. Germline V lookup: CDR1 SGDLS, CDR2 YYNGEE. CDR3 length equals 14 residues. Here the CDR3 reads CASSVGPGADTQYF. The CDR3 nucleotides are TGTGCCAGCAGCGTCGGGCCCGGGGCAGATACGCAGTATTTT.

The chain employs TRBV6-1 and TRBJ1-4; D may be TRBD1 (6 bases). The V and J ends lost 3 bases and 8 bases respectively, with 13 bases between them. The CDR3 loop spans 14 amino acids. Germline CDR1 and CDR2: MNHNS and SASEGT. Written as DNA, the CDR3 is TGTGCCAGCAGTGATACAGGGAGGGAAGAAAAACTGTTTTTT. Amino acids: CASSDTGREEKLFF.

The rearrangement links TRBV6-5 to TRBJ1-2, with TRBD1 matching over 7 bases. Germline loops: CDR1 MNHEY, CDR2 SVGAGI. V dropped 2 bases and J dropped 1; count of bases not matched to a gene: 4. This CDR3 region has 15 residues. The CDR3 DNA follows: TGTGCCAGCAGTTACCGAGGACAGGATAACTATGGCTACACCTTC. Translating gives CASSYRGQDNYGYTF.

The chain combines TRBV29-1 with TRBJ2-1; 8 bases line up with TRBD2. Germline V gene lookup returns CDR1 SQVTM and CDR2 ANQGSEA. The V segment lost 0 bases and the J segment 9 bases; nucleotides outside the gene matches: 16. This CDR3 is 17 amino acids long. CDR3 protein: CSVEERLREGRIGEQFF. For the CDR3, the DNA is TGCAGCGTTGAAGAAAGACTCCGGGAGGGAAGGATCGGTGAGCAGTTCTTC.

This chain uses TRBV10-3 with TRBJ2-5; possible D gene TRBD1, 6 bases. Germline V lookup: CDR1 ENHRY, CDR2 SYGVKD. CDR3 length equals 14 residues. V was cut by 0 bases and J by 9 bases, with 14 bases left in between. The CDR3 coding sequence is TGTGCCATCAGTGAGTCGACTCAGGGGTTGCCCCAGTACTTC. Translation gives CAISESTQGLPQYF.

The J gene is TRBJ2-1, the V gene TRBV2; a weak D match, TRBD1 (5 bases). The CDR3 has 15 amino acids. The ends were cut back, 6 bases at V and 0 bases at J, with 12 bases in the middle. Germline CDR1 reads SNHLY; CDR2 reads FYNNEI. CDR3 in DNA: TGTGCCAGCAGGAGACAGAGCAGCTCCTACAATGAGCAGTTCTTC. Translated, it gives CASRRQSSSYNEQFF.

The chain carries TRBV6-2 or TRBV6-3 and TRBJ2-5, with 12 nucleotides matching TRBD2. The CDR3 runs to 17 residues. After removal of 5 bases from V and 2 bases from J, the junction contained 9 bases not matched to a gene. Germline values: CDR1 MNHEY, CDR2 SVGEGT. The CDR3 coding sequence is TGTGCCAGCAGTAGCCTTCTAGCGGGAGGGTCGCAAGAGACCCAGTACTTC. Protein product: CASSSLLAGGSQETQYF.

This chain uses TRBV7-2 with TRBJ2-5; 7 nucleotides match TRBD1. This CDR3 spans 14 amino acids. Germline lookup yields CDR1 SGHTA and CDR2 FQGNSA. Trimming at V came to 4 bases and at J to 4 bases, leaving 6 bases not matched to a gene. CDR3 coding DNA: TGTGCCAGCAGCTGGACAGGTTGGGGAGAGACCCAGTACTTC. It translates to CASSWTGWGETQYF.

This chain connects TRBV12-3 or TRBV12-4 to TRBJ2-1, with D tentatively TRBD2 (6 bases). CDR3 length equals 12 residues. The V gene lost 5 bases and the J gene lost 11 bases, with 13 bases spanning the gap. This CDR3 reads CASSRGTTQQFF. The CDR3 nucleotides are TGTGCCAGCAGTCGGGGGACCACGCAGCAGTTCTTC.

The V gene is TRBV5-4, the J gene TRBJ1-6, with 11 bases that match TRBD1. CDR1 SGHNT and CDR2 YYREEE come from the germline V gene (reference sequence). With 4 bases clipped from V and 9 bases from J, the junction kept 9 bases outside the gene matches. CDR3 length: 16 amino acids. The CDR3 DNA reads as TGTGCCAGCAGCCCGCCGCGGACAGGGGGCTTTTCACCCCTCCACTTT. Translation: CASSPPRTGGFSPLHF.

This clone was seen a single time. The chain carries TRBV27 and TRBJ2-7, with D tentatively TRBD1 (6 bases). The CDR3 contains 12 residues. The V and J ends lost 8 bases and 3 bases respectively, with 11 bases between them. CDR1 is MNHEY, CDR2 SMNVEV, per germline (reference sequence). Here the CDR3 DNA reads TGTGCCAGCGGGGGCAGGGACTACGAGCAGTACTTC. This translates into CASGGRDYEQYF.

This sequence joins TRBV30 and TRBJ1-6; unclear D gene. The CDR3 runs 16 residues. Trimming took off 0 bases at V and 3 bases at J, with 12 bases between the two ends. Germline V CDR1 and CDR2: GTSNPN, SVGIG (reference sequence). DNA for the CDR3: TGTGCCTGGAGTGTCCCGCTAGGAAGCTATAATTCACCCCTCCACTTT. It encodes CAWSVPLGSYNSPLHF. The full variable domain, with the rest looked up from reference TRBV30 and TRBJ1-6, is SQTIHQWPATLVQPVGSPLSLECTVEGTSNPNLYWYRQAAGRGLQLLFYSVGIGQISSEVPQNLSASRPQDRQFILSSKKLLLSDSGFYLCAWSVPLGSYNSPLHFGNGTRLTVT.

This clone appeared once. This sequence joins TRBV10-3 and TRBJ2-7; D may be TRBD2 (7 bases). CDR3 length: 16 residues. Germline CDR1 is ENHRY and CDR2 is SYGVKD. Deletions cut 5 bases from V and 0 bases from J, with 17 bases between. The CDR3 coding sequence is TGTGCCATCAGTCCAAGGGGAGGGGGGAGCTCCTACGAGCAGTACTTC. It translates to CAISPRGGGSSYEQYF.

The chain combines TRBV18 with TRBJ2-1; 11 nucleotides align to TRBD2. V was clipped by 4 bases and J by 0 bases; unmatched bases: 5. Germline V gives CDR1 KGHSH, CDR2 LQKENI. The length of the CDR3 is 17 residues. In DNA form, the CDR3 reads TGTGCCAGCTCACAATCCGGGACTAGCGGCTCCTACAATGAGCAGTTCTTC. Amino acid sequence: CASSQSGTSGSYNEQFF. The full variable domain, its missing parts supplied by reference TRBV18 and TRBJ2-1, is NAGVMQNPRHLVRRRGQEARLRCSPMKGHSHVYWYRQLPEEGLKFMVYLQKENIIDESGMPKERFSAEFPKEGPSILRIQQVVRGDSAAYFCASSQSGTSGSYNEQFFGPGTRLTVL.

The chain is built from TRBV6-5 and TRBJ1-5; 8 nucleotides agree with TRBD1. CDR1 and CDR2 (germline): MNHEY, SVGAGI. CDR3 length equals 14 residues. V gave up 4 bases and J gave up 6 bases; unmatched junction bases: 5. CDR3 protein: CASSLDRAVQPQHF. The CDR3 nucleotides read TGTGCCAGCAGTTTGGACAGGGCTGTTCAGCCCCAGCATTTT.

The V and J genes are TRBV7-9 and TRBJ2-5; 9 bases line up with TRBD2. CDR3 length equals 15 residues. The junction had 8 bases not matched to a gene; V was cut back by 5 bases and J by 4 bases. Germline-derived CDR1 and CDR2 are SEHNR and FQNEAQ (reference sequence). The CDR3 spells CASSAVAGDGETQYF. The CDR3 DNA is TGTGCCAGCAGCGCCGTAGCGGGAGATGGAGAGACCCAGTACTTC.

This chain links TRBV30 with TRBJ2-7; perhaps TRBD1 as D (6 bases). The CDR3 spans 15 residues. Trimming shortened V by 2 bases and J by 3 bases, and 17 bases separated the two germline ends. The germline CDR1 and CDR2 sequences are GTSNPN and SVGIG (reference sequence). The CDR3: CAWSHPRDILYEQYF. DNA of the CDR3: TGTGCCTGGAGTCATCCCCGGGACATTCTCTACGAGCAGTACTTC.

The rearrangement joins TRBV7-2 to TRBJ2-7; TRBD2 aligns across 8 bases. Germline loops: CDR1 SGHTA, CDR2 FQGNSA. The trim removed 2 bases at V and 2 bases at J, leaving 8 bases unmatched. The CDR3 covers 16 residues. Here the CDR3 reads CASSLLGTSGAYEQYF. The CDR3 coding sequence is TGTGCCAGCAGCTTATTAGGCACTAGCGGAGCCTACGAGCAGTACTTC.